These 5 T cell receptor beta chains originate from one sample sequenced in a study of T cell responses to AZD1222 COVID-19 vaccine. Sequenced by immunoSEQ multiplex PCR; TCRdb stores in-frame clones only, minus some. The sample lists some 90,000 clones; around nine tenths were seen once. The specimen comprised peripheral blood, sampled on day 0 of AZD1222 vaccination. Receptors originate from an adult in good health.

V gene TRBV11-3 combines with J gene TRBJ1-1; D remains unclear. This CDR3 has 13 amino acids. The V gene's germline CDR1 is SGHNT and CDR2 YENEEA. V was cut by 0 bases and J by 5 bases, with 7 bases left in between. CDR3 sequence reads: CASSLEPGTEAFF. CDR3 DNA sequence: TGTGCCAGCAGCTTAGAACCTGGGACTGAAGCTTTCTTT.

The J gene is TRBJ1-1, the V gene TRBV11-2, with a tentative D call TRBD1 (5 bases). This CDR3 contains 14 residues. V lost 5 bases to trimming and J lost 4 bases, with 14 bases between them. Per the germline V gene, CDR1 is SGHAT and CDR2 is FQNNGV. CDR3 sequence (DNA): TGTGCCAGCAGCCCCCGCGGGGCGGTCACTGAAGCTTTCTTT. It is translated as CASSPRGAVTEAFF.

CDR3 nucleotides: TGTGCCAGCAGCTTAGAGGATCGGAGGACTGAAGCTTTCTTT. It is translated as CASSLEDRRTEAFF. The chain has TRBV7-8 and TRBJ1-1; D not certain. Germline values: CDR1 SGHVS, CDR2 FQNEAQ. Trimming took 1 base from V and 5 from J, leaving 11 bases between them. The length of the CDR3 is 14 residues.

V is TRBV29-1 and J is TRBJ1-2; D not certain. The CDR3 has 11 residues. The V end was cut by 4 bases, the J end by 11 bases, with 14 bases between. Germline values: CDR1 SQVTM, CDR2 ANQGSEA. The chain's CDR3 is CSVGGSEEYTF. CDR3 in DNA: TGCAGCGTTGGAGGCAGCGAGGAGTACACCTTC.

This clone was picked up one time. This sequence joins TRBV14 and TRBJ1-2; TRBD1 is a possible D gene (5 bases). The germline CDR1 and CDR2 sequences are SGHDN and FVKESK. CDR3 length: 17 amino acids. V was clipped by 4 bases and J by 4 bases, with 22 bases between them. CDR3 coding DNA: TGTGCCAGCAGCCCCTGGATGGCAGGGCAGTCAGGCTATGGCTACACCTTC. Encoded protein: CASSPWMAGQSGYGYTF.